One sample yielded the 4 T cell receptor beta chains listed below, sequenced in a study of CD8 T cells in ankylosing spondylitis. A single record per CDR3 protein comes from TCRdb applying MiXCR to the 5' RACE reads. In the table there are more than 200,000 distinct CDR3 sequences, more than 20% of which are singletons. Sequencing input: blood, either unsorted or a sorted T cell fraction (not recorded which). The receptors stem from a male donor with ankylosing spondylitis or in good health (not recorded which).

The genes are TRBV20-1 and TRBJ2-2; weak D call: TRBD1 (5 bases). Germline V gene data show CDR1 as DFQATT and CDR2 as SNEGSKA (reference sequence). The CDR3 has 16 amino acids. Trimming stripped 0 bases from V and 7 bases from J, with 18 bases between. The CDR3 DNA sequence: TGCAGTGCTAGAGATGGGGCAGGTCGGTCGTTCGGGGAGCTGTTTTTT. Translating it yields CSARDGAGRSFGELFF.

This clonotype has a handful of counts. The chain joins TRBV20-1 to TRBJ1-6; D is unresolved. There are 16 residues in the CDR3. Germline-derived CDR1 and CDR2 are DFQATT and SNEGSKA (reference sequence). With 0 bases removed from V and 0 bases from J, the gap between germline ends came to 9 bases. The CDR3 is CSARDGRSSYNSPLHF. Here the CDR3 DNA reads TGCAGTGCTAGAGACGGACGGAGCTCCTATAATTCACCCCTCCACTTT.

The genes are TRBV6-1 and TRBJ2-7, with TRBD2 matching over 8 bases. The V gene's germline CDR1 is MNHNS and CDR2 SASEGT. This CDR3 is 15 amino acids long. Losses at the gene ends were 7 bases for V and 3 bases for J; bases not matched to a gene: 11. The CDR3 nucleotides are TGTGCCAGCAATCGGGGGGGGTCCCTCTTCTACGAGCAGTACTTC. It is translated as CASNRGGSLFYEQYF.

There are a few counts of this clonotype. This chain links TRBV24-1 with TRBJ2-5, with D perhaps TRBD2 (5 bases). Germline lookup yields CDR1 KGHDR and CDR2 SFDVKD. This CDR3 comprises 15 residues. V lost 4 bases and J lost 2, with 13 bases in between. The CDR3, as DNA: TGTGCCACCAGTGACATTGGGGTAGCGCAAGAGACCCAGTACTTC. Translation: CATSDIGVAQETQYF.